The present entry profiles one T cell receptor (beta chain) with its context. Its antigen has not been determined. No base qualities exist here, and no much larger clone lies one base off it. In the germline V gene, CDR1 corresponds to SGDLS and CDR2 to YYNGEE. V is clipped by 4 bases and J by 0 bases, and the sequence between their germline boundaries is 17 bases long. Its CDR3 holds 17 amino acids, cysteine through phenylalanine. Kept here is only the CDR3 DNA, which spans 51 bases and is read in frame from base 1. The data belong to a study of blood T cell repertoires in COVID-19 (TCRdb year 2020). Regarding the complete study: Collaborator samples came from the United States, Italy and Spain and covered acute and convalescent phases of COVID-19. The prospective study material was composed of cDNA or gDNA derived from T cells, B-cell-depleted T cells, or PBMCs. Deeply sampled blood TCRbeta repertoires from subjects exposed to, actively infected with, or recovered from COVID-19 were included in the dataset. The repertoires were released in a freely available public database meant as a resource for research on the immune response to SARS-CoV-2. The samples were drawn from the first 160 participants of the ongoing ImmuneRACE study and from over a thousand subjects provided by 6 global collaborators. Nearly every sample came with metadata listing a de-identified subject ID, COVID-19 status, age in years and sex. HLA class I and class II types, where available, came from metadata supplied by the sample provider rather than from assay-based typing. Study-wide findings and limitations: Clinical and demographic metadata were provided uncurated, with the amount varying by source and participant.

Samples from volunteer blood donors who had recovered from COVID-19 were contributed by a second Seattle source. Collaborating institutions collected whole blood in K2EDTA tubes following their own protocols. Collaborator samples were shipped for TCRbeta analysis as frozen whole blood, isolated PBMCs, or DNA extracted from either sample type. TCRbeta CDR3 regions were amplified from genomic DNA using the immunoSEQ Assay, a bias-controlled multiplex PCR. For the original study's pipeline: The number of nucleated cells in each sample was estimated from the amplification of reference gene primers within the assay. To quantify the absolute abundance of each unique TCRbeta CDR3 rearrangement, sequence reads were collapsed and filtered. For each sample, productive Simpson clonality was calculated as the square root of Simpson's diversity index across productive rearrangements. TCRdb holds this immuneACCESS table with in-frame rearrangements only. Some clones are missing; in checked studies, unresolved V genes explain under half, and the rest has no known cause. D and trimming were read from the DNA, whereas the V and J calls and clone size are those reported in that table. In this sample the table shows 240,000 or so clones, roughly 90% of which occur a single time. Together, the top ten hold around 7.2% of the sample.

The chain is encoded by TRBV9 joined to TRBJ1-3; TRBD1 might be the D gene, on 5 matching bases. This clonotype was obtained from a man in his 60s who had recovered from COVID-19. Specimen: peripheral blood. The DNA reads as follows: TGTGCCAGCAGCACCCGGGGGGGGTTGAGCTCTGGAAACACCATATATTTT. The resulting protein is CASSTRGGLSSGNTIYF.